The entry that follows covers one T cell receptor (beta chain) sequence. What it binds is unknown. This record belongs to a study of OX40 agonist ivuxolimab in advanced cancers. Study information: While on treatment, patients had intravenous ivuxolimab at 0.01 to 10 mg/kg every 2 weeks.

Sequencing used immunoSEQ multiplex PCR; TCRdb keeps in-frame clones, though not all of them. The sample has fewer than 90,000 clones; about 88% are singletons. Study observations and caveats: Compared with others, partial responders at 0.1-3.0 mg/kg displayed clonal expansion among the lowest.

Germline V CDR1 and CDR2: LGHNA, YSLEER. Trimming removed 0 bases at V and 1 base at J, with 7 bases between. The CDR3 is 15 residues long. The chain couples TRBV4-3 to TRBJ1-5; D is ambiguous. The sample here was CD4+ or CD8+ T cells sorted from blood, taken in a trial of the OX40 agonist ivuxolimab. The origin of this receptor is an adult with an advanced solid tumor such as melanoma, head and neck, liver or kidney cancer. CDR3 coding DNA: TGCGCCAGCAGCCAAGAGCTCCGGAGCAATCAGCCCCAGCATTTT. It translates to CASSQELRSNQPQHF.